These 31 T cell receptor beta chains came from one sample sequenced in a study of breast tumors, draining lymph nodes, adjacent tissues. TCRdb itself ran the multiplex PCR reads through MiXCR, one entry per CDR3 protein. Of fewer than 150,000 distinct CDR3 sequences listed, approximately 21% are singletons. Samples came from axillary lymph nodes draining the breast cancer. The specimen sequenced was axillary lymph node tissue. Receptors were obtained from a female donor with breast cancer. Some clones in this sample may be carry-over from other donors' samples.

In DNA form, the CDR3 reads TGTGCCAGCGGCTACAGGGGGTACAATGAGCAGTTCTTC. Its translation is CASGYRGYNEQFF. The rearrangement links TRBV27 to TRBJ2-1; 8 bases align to TRBD1. CDR3 length equals 13 residues. Germline values: CDR1 MNHEY, CDR2 SMNVEV (reference sequence). With V trimmed by 8 bases and J by 4 bases, 4 bases remained unmatched.

This clonotype was detected many times. This rearrangement joins TRBV5-5 to TRBJ2-7; 11 bases line up with TRBD2. V lost 4 bases to trimming and J lost 4 bases; unmatched junction nucleotides: 13. This CDR3 has 17 amino acids. CDR1 and CDR2 (germline): SGHKS, YYEKEE (reference sequence). CDR3: CASSPKLLAGGFYEQYF. The CDR3 DNA is TGTGCCAGCAGCCCAAAGCTTCTAGCGGGAGGTTTTTACGAGCAGTACTTC. The complete variable domain, with remaining parts taken from reference TRBV5-5 and TRBJ2-7, reads DAGVTQSPTHLIKTRGQQVTLRCSPISGHKSVSWYQQVLGQGPQFIFQYYEKEERGRGNFPDRFSARQFPNYSSELNVNALLLGDSALYLCASSPKLLAGGFYEQYFGPGTRLTVT.

This clonotype showed up many times. The chain has TRBV20-1 and TRBJ2-3; 8 bases line up with TRBD2. Losses at the gene ends were 3 bases for V and 1 base for J; bases not matched to a gene: 9. Germline lookup yields CDR1 DFQATT and CDR2 SNEGSKA (reference sequence). This CDR3 has 16 amino acids. The CDR3 DNA is TGCAGTGCTAGGGGCCCGGGCGGGAGGCGCACAGATACGCAGTATTTT. Translating it yields CSARGPGGRRTDTQYF.

The sample holds many counts of this clonotype. The V call is TRBV12-5, the J call TRBJ2-1; D may be TRBD2 (5 bases). Germline CDR1 and CDR2: LGHNT and FRNRAP. The CDR3 loop spans 16 amino acids. V dropped 2 bases and J dropped 5 bases, with 16 bases sitting between them. The CDR3, as DNA: TGTGCTAGTGGTTTGCCGATTTTCGGACTTAACAATGAGCAGTTCTTC. Translation: CASGLPIFGLNNEQFF.

The table lists this clonotype with many counts. V gene TRBV9 combines with J gene TRBJ2-5, with a weak D call TRBD2 (6 bases). Germline loops: CDR1 SGDLS, CDR2 YYNGEE. The CDR3 spans 14 residues. Deletions cut 4 bases from V and 8 bases from J, with 18 bases between. The CDR3 region is CASSRGGAQGTQYF. The CDR3 coding sequence is TGTGCCAGCAGCCGCGGAGGGGCTCAGGGAACCCAGTACTTC.

This clonotype was detected ten times or more. The rearrangement links TRBV30 to TRBJ1-2; no clear D. Germline V gives CDR1 GTSNPN, CDR2 SVGIG (reference sequence). The V end was cut by 0 bases, the J end by 8 bases, with 13 bases between. The CDR3 has 13 residues. This CDR3 reads CAWSVRAPGGYTF. CDR3 nucleotides: TGTGCCTGGAGTGTCCGGGCCCCCGGGGGCTACACCTTC.

The sample holds many counts of this clonotype. CDR3 in DNA: TGTGCCAGCAGCTTAGTGGGTTATGGTCAGTGGGATCAGCCCCAGCATTTT. This codes for CASSLVGYGQWDQPQHF. The chain links TRBV7-8 to TRBJ1-5; D is uncertain. The germline V gene encodes CDR1 SGHVS and CDR2 FQNEAQ. The ends were cut back, 1 base at V and 5 bases at J, with 18 bases in the middle. The length of the CDR3 is 17 residues.

The chain is built from TRBV19 and TRBJ1-5; D is possibly TRBD1 (6 bases). CDR3 size: 13 residues. V was cut by 5 bases and J by 15 bases, with 20 bases left in between. Germline V gene lookup returns CDR1 LNHDA and CDR2 SQIVND (reference sequence). The DNA for the CDR3 is TGTGCCAGTAGTTCTCAGGGGACCCTTGGGGCGCATTTT. Translation: CASSSQGTLGAHF.

This clonotype has ten or more counts. V is TRBV3-1 and J is TRBJ2-2; possible D gene TRBD2, 5 bases. The CDR3 spans 15 residues. The germline CDR1 and CDR2 sequences are LGHDT and YNNKEL (reference sequence). Between the trimmed V and J ends, which lost 1 base and 3 bases, there was a span of 9 bases. The CDR3 nucleotides read TGTGCCAGCAGCCAAGCGGACTCCCACACCGGGGAGCTGTTTTTT. Translated, it gives CASSQADSHTGELFF.

This clonotype was observed at least ten times. This chain links TRBV6-1 with TRBJ1-6; D call uncertain. Trimming stripped 4 bases from V and 8 bases from J, with 6 bases between. The CDR3 is 12 residues long. Germline-derived CDR1 and CDR2 are MNHNS and SASEGT. CDR3: CASSVGYSPLHF. The CDR3 DNA reads TGTGCCAGCAGTGTAGGCTATTCACCCCTCCACTTT.

In this sample, this clonotype turned up many times. The gene calls are TRBV20-1 and TRBJ1-3, with D perhaps TRBD1 (6 bases). From germline, CDR1 is DFQATT and CDR2 SNEGSKA (reference sequence). This CDR3 comprises 12 residues. V lost 4 bases to trimming and J lost 4 bases, with 8 bases between them. The CDR3 is CSAKQGGNTIYF. In nucleotides, the CDR3 is TGCAGTGCTAAACAGGGAGGAAACACCATATATTTT.

There are many counts of this clonotype. This chain's CDR3 is CASSHPLKGYSGANVLTF. DNA for the CDR3: TGTGCCAGCAGCCACCCCCTTAAGGGGTACTCTGGGGCCAACGTCCTGACTTTC. The chain links TRBV7-9 to TRBJ2-6, with D possibly matching TRBD1 (5 bases). The CDR3 consists of 18 residues. The germline V gene encodes CDR1 SEHNR and CDR2 FQNEAQ (reference sequence). V lost 5 bases and J lost 0, with 17 bases in between.

This clonotype was seen many times. The chain carries TRBV19 and TRBJ1-5; D unresolved. This CDR3 is built from 14 residues. V lost 5 bases and J lost 6, with 14 bases in between. Germline CDR1 LNHDA, CDR2 SQIVND (reference sequence). The CDR3 sequence is CASSSRRSGQPQHF. The DNA for the CDR3 is TGTGCCAGTAGTTCCCGCAGGTCGGGTCAGCCCCAGCATTTT.

This clonotype was counted at least ten times. This chain uses TRBV11-2 with TRBJ2-7; possible D gene TRBD1, 6 bases. Germline V gives CDR1 SGHAT, CDR2 FQNNGV. The germline V and J ends were trimmed by 5 bases and 3 bases, with 20 bases remaining between them. There are 16 residues in the CDR3. The CDR3 DNA follows: TGTGCCAGCAGCCACGGGACACGGAGGCCCGTCTACGAGCAGTACTTC. It specifies CASSHGTRRPVYEQYF.

This clonotype was counted at least ten times. V usage is TRBV6-2 or TRBV6-3 and J usage is TRBJ1-2; TRBD1 agrees at 8 bases. This CDR3 is 14 amino acids long. J was trimmed by 5 bases and V by 4 bases; bases with no gene match: 6. Germline assignment: CDR1 MNHEY and CDR2 SVGEGT. CDR3 in amino acids: CASSFVGTGYGYTF. The CDR3 DNA follows: TGTGCCAGCAGTTTCGTAGGGACAGGATATGGCTACACCTTC.

This clonotype was seen at least ten times. This rearrangement joins TRBV5-1 to TRBJ2-1, with D possibly TRBD1 on 5 matching bases. CDR1 is SGHRS and CDR2 is YFSETQ in the germline V gene. Trimming stripped 4 bases from V and 12 bases from J, with 26 bases between. The CDR3 runs to 16 residues. The CDR3 loop reads CASSPTPERGSSGQFF. The DNA of the CDR3 is TGCGCCAGCAGCCCGACGCCCGAAAGGGGCAGTTCTGGGCAGTTCTTC. The entire variable domain, with the rest obtained from reference TRBV5-1 and TRBJ2-1, is as follows: KAGVTQTPRYLIKTRGQQVTLSCSPISGHRSVSWYQQTPGQGLQFLFEYFSETQRNKGNFPGRFSGRQFSNSRSEMNVSTLELGDSALYLCASSPTPERGSSGQFFGPGTRLTVL.

This clonotype showed up just a few times. The V and J genes are TRBV14 and TRBJ2-2, with D tentatively TRBD2 (5 bases). The V end lost 2 bases, the J end lost 7 bases, and 8 bases lay between the germline ends. The germline CDR1 and CDR2 sequences are SGHDN and FVKESK. The CDR3 is made up of 13 amino acids. CDR3 DNA: TGTGCCAGCAGCCAATGGAGCGGCGGGGAGCTGTTTTTT. Protein product: CASSQWSGGELFF.

This clonotype was seen ten or more times. V is TRBV2 and J is TRBJ2-1, with TRBD2 matching over 11 bases. The germline gives CDR1 SNHLY, CDR2 FYNNEI. V shed 6 bases and J 3 bases; nucleotides not matched to a gene: 4. The CDR3 spans 15 residues. The CDR3 region has the DNA TGTGCCAGCAGGGAGACTAGCGGGAACTACAATGAGCAGTTCTTC. Translating it yields CASRETSGNYNEQFF.

This clonotype came up many times. The gene calls are TRBV7-9 and TRBJ1-2, with 7 bases lining up with TRBD1. With V trimmed by 4 bases and J by 7 bases, 9 bases remained unmatched. The germline CDR1 and CDR2 sequences are SEHNR and FQNEAQ (reference sequence). The CDR3 is 14 residues long. The CDR3 DNA follows: TGTGCCAGCAGCTCGGCGACAGGGATGGTTGGCTACACCTTC. Translating it yields CASSSATGMVGYTF.

This clonotype was seen more than once but under ten times. A read error is possible here, since a much larger clone lies one base away. Because the CDR3 is missing its conserved closing phenylalanine or tryptophan, this is likely a read error. The chain carries TRBV5-1 and TRBJ2-3, with 9 positions matching TRBD2. This CDR3 spans 17 amino acids. Germline V gene data show CDR1 as SGHRS and CDR2 as YFSETQ. V lost 0 bases, J lost 1 base, and 6 bases stayed unmatched. CDR3 in amino acids: CASSLDASGTGTDTQYL. CDR3 in DNA: TGCGCCAGCAGCTTGGATGCTAGCGGGACGGGCACAGATACGCAGTATCTT.

This clonotype was counted ten times or more. The gene calls are TRBV11-3 and TRBJ2-7; D gene unclear. Germline V lookup: CDR1 SGHNT, CDR2 YENEEA. The CDR3 consists of 13 residues. Trimming shortened V by 5 bases and J by 6 bases, and 14 bases separated the two germline ends. DNA for the CDR3: TGTGCCAGCAGCCTAACCCCCTTCGGCGAGCAGTACTTC. This translates into CASSLTPFGEQYF.

The chain joins TRBV2 to TRBJ2-5; 9 bases line up with TRBD1. CDR1 and CDR2 (germline): SNHLY, FYNNEI. The trim removed 6 bases at V and 1 base at J, leaving 0 bases unmatched. The CDR3 runs 13 residues. CDR3: CASRTGGQETQYF. CDR3 bases: TGTGCCAGCAGGACAGGGGGCCAAGAGACCCAGTACTTC.

As regards this clonotype: A much more abundant neighbour one base away suggests this may be a read error. This rearrangement joins TRBV9 to TRBJ2-1, with 9 bases that match TRBD1. The V gene's germline CDR1 is SGDLS and CDR2 YYNGEE. The CDR3 is 20 residues long. Here the CDR3 reads CASSFSQTGGIEGSYNGQFF. The CDR3 coding sequence is TGTGCCAGCAGCTTCAGTCAGACAGGGGGGATCGAGGGCTCCTACAATGGGCAGTTCTTC.

This clonotype was seen ten or more times. The chain combines TRBV6-5 with TRBJ2-2; D uncertain. The V end lost 5 bases, the J end lost 3 bases, and 4 bases lay between the germline ends. The length of the CDR3 is 12 residues. Looked up from germline, CDR1 is MNHEY and CDR2 is SVGAGI. The CDR3 sequence is CASSQDTGELFF. CDR3 nucleotide sequence: TGTGCCAGCAGTCAAGACACCGGGGAGCTGTTTTTT.

Details on this clonotype: A much bigger clone sits one base away, suggesting this may be a read error. The rearrangement links TRBV30 to TRBJ2-3; D gene uncertain. The CDR3 covers 11 residues. Germline V gene lookup returns CDR1 GTSNPN and CDR2 SVGIG (reference sequence). The V end was cut by 5 bases, the J end by 10 bases, with 13 bases between. The CDR3 DNA is TGTGCCTGGCTTCTGGCGCATTCGCAGTATTTT. Its translation: CAWLLAHSQYF.

Comments on this clonotype: With a much larger clone just one base away, this may be a read error. No conserved phenylalanine or tryptophan ends this CDR3, so it is likely a read error. The chain joins TRBV2 to TRBJ1-2; a weak D match, TRBD1 (5 bases). V was pared by 6 bases and J by 0 bases, with 14 bases between. CDR1 is SNHLY and CDR2 is FYNNEI in the germline V gene. CDR3 length: 15 amino acids. Here the CDR3 reads CASSGRDRANYGYTL. CDR3 coding DNA: TGTGCCAGCAGCGGACGGGACCGAGCTAACTATGGCTACACCCTC.

In the case of this clonotype: This sequence may be a read error, since a much larger clone differs from it by one base. The conserved phenylalanine or tryptophan is not found at the CDR3 terminus, so this likely reflects a read error. This chain connects TRBV5-1 to TRBJ2-7; 7 bases are a match to TRBD1. Trimming cost V 3 bases and J 5 bases; bases outside gene matches: 8. CDR3 length: 14 residues. From germline, CDR1 is SGHRS and CDR2 YFSETQ. CDR3: CASSSLTGYNEQYL. The CDR3 DNA sequence: TGCGCCAGCAGCTCCCTGACAGGGTATAACGAGCAGTACCTC.

As concerns this clonotype: Being one base from a much bigger clone, this may be a read error. The chain recombines TRBV27 with TRBJ1-6; no reliable D call. V dropped 3 bases and J dropped 0 bases, with 6 bases sitting between them. The CDR3 runs 15 residues. The germline V gene encodes CDR1 MNHEY and CDR2 SMNVEV (reference sequence). The chain's CDR3 is CASSLKDSYNSPLHF. In nucleotides, the CDR3 is TGTGCCAGCAGTTTGAAGGACTCCTATAATTCACCCCTCCACTTT.

In this sample, this clonotype turned up many times. This chain links TRBV14 with TRBJ1-4; D remains unclear. Germline CDR1 SGHDN, CDR2 FVKESK. This CDR3 spans 12 amino acids. V was clipped by 3 bases and J by 7 bases, with 6 bases between them. CDR3: CASSHTVEKLFF. The CDR3 region has the DNA TGTGCCAGCAGCCACACTGTTGAAAAACTGTTTTTT.

This clonotype was found many times. CDR3 protein: CASSFLPDEQYF. The DNA for the CDR3 is TGTGCCAGCAGTTTCTTGCCAGACGAGCAGTACTTC. This chain connects TRBV12-3 or TRBV12-4 to TRBJ2-7; D gene uncertain. The CDR3 spans 12 residues. Trimming took 3 bases from V and 5 from J, leaving 8 bases between them.

At least ten counts were recorded for this clonotype. The V call is TRBV19, the J call TRBJ1-4, with D perhaps matching TRBD1 (6 bases). The germline V gene encodes CDR1 LNHDA and CDR2 SQIVND (reference sequence). CDR3 length equals 16 residues. V was pared by 6 bases and J by 8 bases, with 22 bases between. The chain's CDR3 is CASRKSVAGVYEKLFF. CDR3 bases: TGTGCCAGTAGGAAATCTGTGGCAGGGGTATACGAAAAACTGTTTTTT.